The text below deals with one TCR beta chain. The antigen is unknown. Produced via immunoSEQ multiplex PCR; TCRdb's table is partial and in-frame only. The data show fewer than 35,000 clones, about nine tenths seen once. This sample stems from a study of STAT5B mutations in CD4+ large granular lymphocyte leukemia. Study observations and caveats: CD4-sorted patient repertoires seemed more clonal than healthy CD4+ repertoires. TRBV06-family usage was enriched in top patient clones (8/27) versus controls (2/35). No patients shared main leukemic clonotypes, though around 24% appeared at low frequency elsewhere.

Unmatched junction bases numbered 3, after V lost 6 bases and J lost 2 bases. Germline V gene lookup returns CDR1 SGHTA and CDR2 FQGNSA. The CDR3 is 14 amino acids. The sequence came from a human donor in good health. The chain is built from TRBV7-2 and TRBJ2-1, with 8 bases identical to TRBD2. The sequenced sample consisted of CD4+ T cells from blood buffy coats. The CDR3 spells CASRGTRPYNEQFF. Here the CDR3 DNA reads TGTGCCAGCAGGGGGACTAGACCCTACAATGAGCAGTTCTTC. The full variable domain, completed using reference TRBV7-2 and TRBJ2-1, is GAGVSQSPSNKVTEKGKDVELRCDPISGHTALYWYRQSLGQGLEFLIYFQGNSAPDKSGLPSDRFSAERTGGSVSTLTIQRTQQEDSAVYLCASRGTRPYNEQFFGPGTRLTVL.